Described below is a single T cell receptor beta chain sequence and its context. This clone turned up a few times. What antigen it recognizes has not been identified. Per-nucleotide qualities are absent, and no much larger clonotype sits a single base away. The sample originates from a study of blood T cell repertoires in COVID-19 (dated by TCRdb to about 2020). Broadly, across the study: The collaborator samples originated in the United States, Italy and Spain and spanned the acute and convalescent phases of COVID-19. Deeply sampled blood TCRbeta repertoires from subjects exposed to, actively infected with, or recovered from COVID-19 were included in the dataset. The repertoires were released in a freely available public database meant as a resource for research on the immune response to SARS-CoV-2. The prospective study material was composed of cDNA or gDNA derived from T cells, B-cell-depleted T cells, or PBMCs. The sample metadata nearly always contained a de-identified subject ID, COVID-19 status, age in years and sex. The samples were drawn from two sources: the first 160 participants of the ongoing ImmuneRACE study, and 1,200 or so subjects contributed by 6 global collaborators. Where available, HLA class I and class II types were taken from metadata supplied by the sample provider and were not determined by assay-based typing. The paper as a whole reports these results and caveats: The amount of clinical and demographic metadata varied by source and participant and was provided uncurated.

Whole blood was collected in K2EDTA tubes by collaborating institutions according to the institutions' own protocols. For TCRbeta analysis, collaborators shipped samples in one of three forms: frozen whole blood, isolated PBMCs, or DNA extracted from either of those sample types. The immunoSEQ Assay, a bias-controlled multiplex PCR, was used to amplify TCRbeta CDR3 regions from genomic DNA. Under the source paper's analysis protocol: The number of nucleated cells in each sample was estimated by amplification of reference gene primers within the assay. Sequence reads were collapsed and filtered to measure the absolute abundance of every unique TCRbeta CDR3 rearrangement. For each sample, productive Simpson clonality was calculated by taking the square root of Simpson's diversity index across productive rearrangements. TCRdb took over this immuneACCESS table, retaining in-frame rearrangements with V and J assigned. Such tables are incomplete; in checked studies, under half of the missing clones stem from an unresolved V gene, and the remainder is unexplained. V and J calls and clone size come straight from that table; D and trimming were deduced from the DNA. The sample includes roughly 47,000 clones, with 80% to 90% observed a single time. The ten largest make up less than 8.5% of the sample.

Germline trimming: 2 bases from V, 2 bases from J; junction bases outside gene matches: 8. CDR1 and CDR2 were assigned from the germline V gene as SGHAT and FQNNGV. The CDR3, cysteine through phenylalanine, is 16 amino acids long. This entry keeps only the CDR3 DNA: 48 bases, framed from base 1. This TCR derives from a man aged 45 to 65 with acute or convalescent COVID-19. Sequencing was performed on peripheral blood. The rearranged segments are TRBV11-2 and TRBJ2-7, with 8 junctional bases fitting TRBD1. The CDR3 has the sequence CASSLFDRGGAYEQYF. The DNA is TGTGCCAGCAGCTTATTCGACAGGGGTGGGGCCTACGAGCAGTACTTC.